This T cell receptor beta chain comes out of a study of T cell clonotyping in hematopoietic cell transplantation. This clone was picked up a small number of times. Germline V gene data show CDR1 as MNHEY and CDR2 as SVGAGI. The CDR3 is 15 amino acids. V lost 4 bases and J 8 bases, leaving 15 bases between the germline ends. Method: immunoSEQ multiplex PCR; TCRdb's copy keeps in-frame clones and lacks some. The sample has about 69,000 clones, just under 95% seen once; the top ten hold more than 1.5%. Sequencing was performed on peripheral blood mononuclear cells. The chain combines TRBV6-5 with TRBJ1-6; D is undetermined. This TCR derives from a man aged 45-65 years in good health. Some clones in this sample may be carry-over from other donors' samples. CDR3 amino acids: CASSFSEFSDSPLHF. The DNA for the CDR3 is TGTGCCAGCAGTTTTAGTGAGTTCTCGGATTCACCCCTCCACTTT.